This T cell receptor (beta chain) was recovered during a study of CD8 T cells in ankylosing spondylitis. MiXCR, applied by TCRdb to the 5' RACE reads, yields one record per CDR3 protein. The data show 30,000 to 35,000 distinct CDR3 sequences, more than 25% seen once. V lost 5 bases and J lost 6, with 16 bases in between. The CDR3 has 15 amino acids. In germline, CDR1 is SEHNR, CDR2 FQNEAQ (reference sequence). This sequence originates from a male donor with ankylosing spondylitis. Input material: synovial fluid, either unsorted or a sorted T cell fraction (not recorded which). V usage is TRBV7-9 and J usage is TRBJ1-4, with D possibly being TRBD1 (6 bases). CDR3 nucleotide sequence: TGTGCCAGCAGCCCCGAGGACAGAAAGGATGAAAAACTGTTTTTT. This translates into CASSPEDRKDEKLFF. Based on the CDR3 plus reference TRBV7-9 and TRBJ1-4, the full variable domain is DTGVSQNPRHKITKRGQNVTFRCDPISEHNRLYWYRQTLGQGPEFLTYFQNEAQLEKSRLLSDRFSAERPKGSFSTLEIQRTEQGDSAMYLCASSPEDRKDEKLFFGSGTQLSVL.